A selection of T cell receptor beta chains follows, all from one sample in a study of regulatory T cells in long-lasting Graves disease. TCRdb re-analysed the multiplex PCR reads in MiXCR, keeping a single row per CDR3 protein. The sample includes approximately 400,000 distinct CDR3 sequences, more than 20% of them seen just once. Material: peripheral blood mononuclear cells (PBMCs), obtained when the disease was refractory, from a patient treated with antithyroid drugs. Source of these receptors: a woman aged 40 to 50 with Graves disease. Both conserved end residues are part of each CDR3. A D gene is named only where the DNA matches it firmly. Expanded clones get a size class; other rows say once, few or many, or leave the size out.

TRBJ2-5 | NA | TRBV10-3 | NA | TGTGCCATCTCCGTGGAGGCAAGGGAGACCCAGTACTTC | CAISVEARETQYF
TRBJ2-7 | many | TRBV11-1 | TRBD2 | TGTGCCAGCAGCAAGGGACTAGTCGGTGAGCAGTACTTC | CASSKGLVGEQYF
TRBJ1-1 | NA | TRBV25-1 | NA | TGTGCCAGCAGTGAAGGGCAGGGTAAAACTGAAGCTTTCTTT | CASSEGQGKTEAFF
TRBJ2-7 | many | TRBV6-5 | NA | TGTGCCAGCAGTTACGTCGGCGAGCAGTACTTC | CASSYVGEQYF
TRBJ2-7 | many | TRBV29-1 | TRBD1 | TGCAGCGTTGAGTACTGGATGGGACAGGAAAACGAGCAGTACTTC | CSVEYWMGQENEQYF
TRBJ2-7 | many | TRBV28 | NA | TGTGCCAGCAGAACAGGACGGGAGCAGTACTTC | CASRTGREQYF
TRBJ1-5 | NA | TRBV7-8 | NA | TGTGCCAGCAGCGAAGCTCCGTGGCCCCATCATTTT | CASSEAPWPHHF
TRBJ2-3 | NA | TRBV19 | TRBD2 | TGTGCCAGTAGTATTGCGGGAGGGCCTCGAGATACGCAGTATTTT | CASSIAGGPRDTQYF
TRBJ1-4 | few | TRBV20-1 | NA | TGCAGTGCTAGAGATTGGATGTGGCAAGCCGGGGAGGGGTTAGGTAAACTGTTTTTT | CSARDWMWQAGEGLGKLFF
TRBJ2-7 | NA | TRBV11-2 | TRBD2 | TGTGCCAGCAGCCCTCTGTTGGGGGGGTTTTACGAGCAGTACTTC | CASSPLLGGFYEQYF
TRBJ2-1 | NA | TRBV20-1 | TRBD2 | TGCAGTTGGATGGGAGCGGGGTCCTACAATGAGCAGTTCTTC | CSWMGAGSYNEQFF
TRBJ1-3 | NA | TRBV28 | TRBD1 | TGTGCCAGCGGATCTATAGGACAGGCCTCTGGAAACACCGTATATTTT | CASGSIGQASGNTVYF
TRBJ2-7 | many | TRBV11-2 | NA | TGTGCCAGCAGCTTAGGTACAGGTTCACCCTACGAGCAGTACTTC | CASSLGTGSPYEQYF
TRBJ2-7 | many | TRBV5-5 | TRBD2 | TGTGCCAGCAGCTTGGGACTAGCGGGAGACGAGCAGTACTTC | CASSLGLAGDEQYF
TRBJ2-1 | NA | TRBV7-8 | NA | TGTGCCAGCAGCGCTCTTGAATGGGAAAATGAGCAGTTCTTC | CASSALEWENEQFF
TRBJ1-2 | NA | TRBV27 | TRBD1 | TGTGCCAGCAGTTTGGACAGGGCTTATCGTGGCTACACCTTC | CASSLDRAYRGYTF
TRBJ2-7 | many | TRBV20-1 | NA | TGCAGTGCTCCCAAAGGGGATGGTAACGAGCAGTACTTC | CSAPKGDGNEQYF
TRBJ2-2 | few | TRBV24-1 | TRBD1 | TGTGCCACCGGAGAGGGACAGAGGAACACCGGGGAGCTGTTTTTT | CATGEGQRNTGELFF
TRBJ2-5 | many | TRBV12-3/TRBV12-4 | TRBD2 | TGTGCCAGCAGCGCGAGGACTAGCGGACAAGAGACCCAGTACTTC | CASSARTSGQETQYF
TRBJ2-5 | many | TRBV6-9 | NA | TGTGCCAGCAGTTACCGAGAGACCCAGTACTTC | CASSYRETQYF
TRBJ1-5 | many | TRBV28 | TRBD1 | TGTGCCAGCAGTTCAATCGCAGGGGGTAGCAATCAGCCCCAGCATTTT | CASSSIAGGSNQPQHF
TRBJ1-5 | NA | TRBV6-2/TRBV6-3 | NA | TGTGCCACAGAATTGGCAGAACATAGCAATCAGCCCCAGCATTTT | CATELAEHSNQPQHF
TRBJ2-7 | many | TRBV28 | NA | TGTGCCAGCAGCCATTCTACGAGCTCCTACGAGCAGTACTTC | CASSHSTSSYEQYF
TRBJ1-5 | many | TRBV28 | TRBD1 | TGTGCCAGCAGTTTAGTCGACAGGGTCGGGTTGTCTTATGGCAATCAGCCCCAGCATTTT | CASSLVDRVGLSYGNQPQHF
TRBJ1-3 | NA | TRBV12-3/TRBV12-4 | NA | TGTGCCAGCAGTTATGGATTGATGGTCTCTGGAAACACCATATATTTT | CASSYGLMVSGNTIYF
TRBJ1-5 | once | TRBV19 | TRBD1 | TGTGCCAGTACCTGGCAGGGGGCAGGTCAGCCCCAGCATTTT | CASTWQGAGQPQHF
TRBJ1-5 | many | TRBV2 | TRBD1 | TGTGCCAGCAGGACTCAGGGGGCCGGCAATCAGCCCCAGCATTTT | CASRTQGAGNQPQHF
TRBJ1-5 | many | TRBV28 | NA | TGTGCCAGCAGCCTGATTCAGGGAGACCAGCCCCAGCATTTT | CASSLIQGDQPQHF
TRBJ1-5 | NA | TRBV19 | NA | TGTGCCAGTAACCTGGGCCACCGGGCCCGGAATCAGCCCCAGCATTTT | CASNLGHRARNQPQHF
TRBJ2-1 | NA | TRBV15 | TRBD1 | TGTGCCACCAGCAGAGGGGACAGGGGATGGGATAATGAGCAGTTCTTC | CATSRGDRGWDNEQFF
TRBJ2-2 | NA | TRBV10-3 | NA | TGTGCCATCACAGCTTCCGGGGAGCTGTTTTTT | CAITASGELFF
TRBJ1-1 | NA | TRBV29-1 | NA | TGCAGCGCAACCGGGCAACAGGGCACTGAAGCTTTCTTT | CSATGQQGTEAFF
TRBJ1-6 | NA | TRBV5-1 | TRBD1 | TGCGCCAGCAGCCTCGACAGGGGGGATTCACCCCTCCACTTT | CASSLDRGDSPLHF
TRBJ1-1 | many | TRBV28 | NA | TGTGCCAGCAGTCCGGACAGCCCCGGGGCTGAAGCTTTCTTT | CASSPDSPGAEAFF
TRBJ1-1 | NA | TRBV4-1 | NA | TGCGCCAGCAGCCAAGATATGAGCTTTAACACTGAAGCTTTCTTT | CASSQDMSFNTEAFF
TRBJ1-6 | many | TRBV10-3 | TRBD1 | TGTGCCATCAGTGAGTCGGGACAGGGGAATTCACCCCTCCACTTT | CAISESGQGNSPLHF
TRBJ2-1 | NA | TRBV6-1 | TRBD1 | TGTGCCAGCAGGCATCCTCGGGACAGGGTATACAATGAGCAGTTCTTC | CASRHPRDRVYNEQFF
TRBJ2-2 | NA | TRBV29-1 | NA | TGCAGCGTTGGTGCCCCGAACACCGGGGAGCTGTTTTTT | CSVGAPNTGELFF
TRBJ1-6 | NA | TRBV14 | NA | TGTGCCAGCAGCCAATCTCGTCCGAATAATTCACCCCTCCACTTT | CASSQSRPNNSPLHF